This T cell receptor (beta chain) was recovered during a study of CD8 T cells in ankylosing spondylitis. About this clonotype: Its target is unknown.

Quantitative 5'-RACE with molecular barcodes was used to make the TCR beta libraries. MiXCR was run by TCRdb on the 5' RACE reads, yielding one entry per CDR3 protein. The data show about 330,000 distinct CDR3 sequences, 6.5% to 10% seen once. Germline trimming cut 4 bases from V and 6 bases from J; bases unmatched to any gene: 17. The V gene's germline CDR1 is SGHRS and CDR2 YFSETQ. This CDR3 has 19 amino acids. Notes on the study in general: In ankylosing spondylitis blood, a motif of about eight highly homologous TCR beta variants appeared characteristic. CD8+ disease-linked clones were present at relatively low frequencies in blood. Prior literature has documented some motif variants in synovial fluid and blood from reactive arthritis. Within matched ankylosing spondylitis synovial fluid, disease-linked clones were reportedly significantly enriched.

The V gene is TRBV5-1, the J gene TRBJ2-1, with TRBD2 matching over 12 bases. The sequence was collected from a male donor with ankylosing spondylitis. The sample was blood, either unsorted or a sorted T cell fraction (not recorded which). CDR3 loop: CASSAATRSSGRAGNEQFF. In DNA form, the CDR3 reads TGCGCCAGCAGCGCGGCAACCAGGTCTAGCGGGAGGGCCGGCAATGAGCAGTTCTTC.